This T cell receptor beta chain originates from a study of tumor and adjacent non-tumor tissue in lung cancer. Study summary: On average, productive TCRbeta reads reached some 4.4 million per sample.

A modified ARM-PCR protocol with three rounds of nested PCR amplified TCRbeta. TCRdb fed the multiplex PCR reads into MiXCR, producing one record per CDR3 protein. The sample comprises 200,000 to 250,000 distinct CDR3 sequences, 60% to 85% of which are singletons, and approximately 26% rests with the top ten. This sample's RNA came from whole unsorted tissue. Germline CDR1 and CDR2: SQVTM and ANQGSEA. The CDR3 length is 15 residues. The V end was cut by 3 bases, the J end by 0 bases, with 12 bases between. Notes on the study in general: Top 100 clones took a larger repertoire share in normal lung.

The table lists this clonotype with many counts. The antigen is undetermined. The clonotype comes from a man in his 60s with non-small cell lung cancer. Sequencing was carried out using lung tumor tissue. The rearrangement uses TRBV29-1 and TRBJ2-1; tentative D call: TRBD2 (6 bases). The DNA for the CDR3 is TGCAGCGTTGATACCGGAGCGGGCTCCTACAATGAGCAGTTCTTC. Translation gives CSVDTGAGSYNEQFF.